This T cell receptor beta chain derives from a study of CD8 T cells in Susac syndrome. Study overall: Patients with Susac syndrome who were sequenced included six with active disease and eight in remission.

Germline CDR1 is DFQATT and CDR2 is SNEGSKA (reference sequence). V was pared by 5 bases and J by 1 base, with 9 bases between. This CDR3 is 13 amino acids long. This clonotype has a single count. When the RNA was reverse transcribed, random hexamers were used with an input of roughly 0.45 to 1 ug. Amplification of TCR beta CDR3 used immunoSEQ multiplex PCR across 54 Vbeta and 13 Jbeta. TCRdb recomputed calls from the immunoSEQ multiplex PCR reads with MiXCR, one row per CDR3 protein. The sample includes some 160,000 distinct CDR3 sequences, roughly 92% of them seen just once. The sequence was obtained from a human donor with Susac syndrome. The rearrangement links TRBV20-1 to TRBJ1-5; no clear D gene. The source material was CD4+ T cells from PBMCs. The DNA of the CDR3 is TGCAGTGCTTGGGGAGGAAGCAATCAGCCCCAGCATTTT. This gives the protein CSAWGGSNQPQHF.